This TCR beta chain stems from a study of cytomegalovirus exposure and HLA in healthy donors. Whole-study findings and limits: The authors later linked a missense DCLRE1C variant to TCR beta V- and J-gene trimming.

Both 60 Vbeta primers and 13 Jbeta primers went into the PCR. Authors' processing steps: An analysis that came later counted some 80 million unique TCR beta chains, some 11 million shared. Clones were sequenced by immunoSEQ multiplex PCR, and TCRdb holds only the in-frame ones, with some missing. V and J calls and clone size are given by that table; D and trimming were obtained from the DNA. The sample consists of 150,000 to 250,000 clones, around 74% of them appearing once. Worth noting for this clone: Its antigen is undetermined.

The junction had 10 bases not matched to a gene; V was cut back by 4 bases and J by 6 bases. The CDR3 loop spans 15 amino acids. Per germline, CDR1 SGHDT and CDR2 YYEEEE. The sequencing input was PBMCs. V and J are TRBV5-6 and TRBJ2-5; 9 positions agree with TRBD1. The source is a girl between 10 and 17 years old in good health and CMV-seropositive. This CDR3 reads CASSGTGQGVKTQYF. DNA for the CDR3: TGTGCCAGCAGCGGGACGGGACAGGGAGTAAAGACCCAGTACTTC. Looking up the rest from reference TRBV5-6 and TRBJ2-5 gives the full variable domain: DAGVTQSPTHLIKTRGQQVTLRCSPKSGHDTVSWYQQALGQGPQFIFQYYEEEERQRGNFPDRFSGHQFPNYSSELNVNALLLGDSALYLCASSGTGQGVKTQYFGPGTRLLVL.